This entry concerns a single T cell receptor beta chain. The antigen is unknown. Additional DNA sequences in this sample encode the identical CDR3. Germline V gives CDR1 SNHLY, CDR2 FYNNEI. This CDR3 spans 17 amino acids. Germline trimming cut 4 bases from V and 6 bases from J; bases unmatched to any gene: 10. This entry belongs to a study of cytomegalovirus exposure and HLA in healthy donors. Assay: immunoSEQ multiplex PCR; the TCRdb copy retains only in-frame clones and omits some. Of 100,000 to 150,000 clones listed, 86% are singletons. Broader study findings: Some TCR beta chains (roughly 150 of them) were listed as cytomegalovirus-associated.

Sequenced: PBMCs. The clonotype comes from a man younger than 30 in good health and CMV-seronegative. The V gene is TRBV2, the J gene TRBJ1-5; 12 positions match TRBD1. DNA of the CDR3: TGTGCCAGCAGTGGGAGGGCGGGACAGGGGGCAACTCAGCCCCAGCATTTT. It yields the protein CASSGRAGQGATQPQHF.